A single sample is the source of the 20 T cell receptor beta chains below, sequenced in a study of shared clonotypes between healthy human individuals. Data came from immunoSEQ multiplex PCR; TCRdb stores just in-frame clones and leaves some out. Found here are 600,000 to 750,000 clones, about three quarters of them singletons; the top ten hold roughly 1.8%. Sequencing was carried out using memory CD4+ T cells sorted from blood. Subset indicated: CD45RA-negative fraction. These TCRs come from a woman in her 30s in good health.

The chain combines TRBV7-9 with TRBJ1-5; TRBD1 matches at 10 bases. The germline gives CDR1 SEHNR, CDR2 FQNEAQ (reference sequence). CDR3 size: 15 residues. The junction had 8 bases not matched to a gene; V was cut back by 5 bases and J by 7 bases. CDR3 protein: CASSRGGTGDQPQHF. CDR3 coding DNA: TGTGCCAGCAGCAGAGGGGGGACAGGGGACCAGCCCCAGCATTTT.

This sequence joins TRBV28 and TRBJ2-7; D may be TRBD1 (6 bases). CDR1 is MDHEN, CDR2 SYDVKM, per germline. CDR3 size: 14 residues. With 7 bases removed from V and 0 bases from J, the gap between germline ends came to 13 bases. Here the CDR3 reads CASIPRGPSYEQYF. The CDR3, as DNA: TGTGCCAGCATTCCCAGGGGACCCTCCTACGAGCAGTACTTC.

The chain employs TRBV19 and TRBJ2-4; D gene ambiguous. Germline V lookup: CDR1 LNHDA, CDR2 SQIVND (reference sequence). The germline V and J ends were trimmed by 6 bases and 6 bases, with 6 bases remaining between them. The CDR3 runs 11 residues. The DNA for the CDR3 is TGTGCCAGTAGAGACTTAAACATTCAGTACTTC. Its protein product is CASRDLNIQYF.

This clone showed up just once. The gene calls are TRBV19 and TRBJ1-5, with D maybe TRBD1 (5 bases). The germline V and J ends were trimmed by 5 bases and 9 bases, with 20 bases remaining between them. In germline, CDR1 is LNHDA, CDR2 SQIVND (reference sequence). The CDR3 contains 15 residues. The CDR3 region has the DNA TGTGCCAGTAGTGCACAGCCCGACGGGGGGGTGCCCCAGCATTTT. Its translation is CASSAQPDGGVPQHF.

The chain links TRBV30 to TRBJ1-1; D not certain. Germline V gene sequence: CDR1 GTSNPN, CDR2 SVGIG (reference sequence). The V end lost 4 bases, the J end lost 7 bases, and 13 bases lay between the germline ends. CDR3 size: 12 residues. The CDR3 sequence is CAWNEGVGEAFF. Here the CDR3 DNA reads TGTGCCTGGAATGAGGGTGTTGGTGAAGCTTTCTTT. The full variable domain, with the rest looked up from reference TRBV30 and TRBJ1-1, is SQTIHQWPATLVQPVGSPLSLECTVEGTSNPNLYWYRQAAGRGLQLLFYSVGIGQISSEVPQNLSASRPQDRQFILSSKKLLLSDSGFYLCAWNEGVGEAFFGQGTRLTVV.

This clone came up a few times. V usage is TRBV6-6 and J usage is TRBJ2-7; tentatively, D is TRBD2 (7 bases). CDR1 is MNHNY and CDR2 is SVGAGI in the germline V gene (reference sequence). This CDR3 is 16 amino acids long. The V end was cut by 0 bases, the J end by 2 bases, with 14 bases between. Here the CDR3 reads CASSYSGGDNPYEQYF. DNA for the CDR3: TGTGCCAGCAGTTACTCGGGGGGGGACAACCCCTACGAGCAGTACTTC.

The chain combines TRBV18 with TRBJ2-6; D is unresolved. The V gene's germline CDR1 is KGHSH and CDR2 LQKENI. Deletions cut 6 bases from V and 2 bases from J, with 14 bases between. This CDR3 spans 16 amino acids. The CDR3 coding sequence is TGTGCCAGCTCTTCCCTCCCACCACCTGGGGCCAACGTCCTGACTTTC. Translated, it gives CASSSLPPPGANVLTF.

This chain joins TRBV5-1 and TRBJ2-1; D possibly uses TRBD1 or TRBD2 (5 bases each). CDR1 is SGHRS and CDR2 is YFSETQ in the germline V gene. The germline V and J ends were trimmed by 3 bases and 3 bases, with 13 bases remaining between them. CDR3 length: 15 amino acids. This CDR3 reads CASSSDSGLYNEQFF. DNA for the CDR3: TGCGCCAGCAGCTCGGACTCGGGGCTCTACAATGAGCAGTTCTTC.

V usage is TRBV6-1 and J usage is TRBJ1-2; 9 bases map to TRBD1. The CDR3 totals 16 residues. The V gene's germline CDR1 is MNHNS and CDR2 SASEGT. V shed 0 bases and J 2 bases; nucleotides not matched to a gene: 4. The DNA for the CDR3 is TGTGCCAGCAGTGAAGCAGGACAGGGGACCAACTATGGCTACACCTTC. Translated: CASSEAGQGTNYGYTF.

Here the CDR3 reads CASSFGQANTIYF. CDR3 nucleotides: TGCGCCAGCAGCTTCGGGCAGGCAAACACCATATATTTT. The rearrangement uses TRBV5-1 and TRBJ1-3; unclear D gene. The CDR3 contains 13 residues. Germline assignment: CDR1 SGHRS and CDR2 YFSETQ. With 2 bases removed from V and 6 bases from J, the gap between germline ends came to 9 bases.

This clone has just a few counts. This rearrangement joins TRBV5-1 to TRBJ1-3; 10 bases are a match to TRBD1. The trim removed 0 bases at V and 0 bases at J, leaving 3 bases unmatched. Germline V gene sequence: CDR1 SGHRS, CDR2 YFSETQ. CDR3 length: 17 residues. The CDR3 reads CASSLGQGAGSGNTIYF. The CDR3 DNA sequence: TGCGCCAGCAGCTTGGGACAGGGGGCCGGCTCTGGAAACACCATATATTTT.

The J gene is TRBJ2-5, the V gene TRBV2, with D perhaps being TRBD1 or TRBD2 (6 bases each). The CDR3 runs to 14 residues. Germline V gene lookup returns CDR1 SNHLY and CDR2 FYNNEI. The V and J ends lost 6 bases and 2 bases respectively, with 13 bases between them. CDR3 amino acids: CASRWGAVQETQYF. CDR3 coding DNA: TGTGCCAGCAGATGGGGGGCGGTTCAAGAGACCCAGTACTTC. The full variable domain, in which reference TRBV2 and TRBJ2-5 provide the parts outside the CDR3, is EPEVTQTPSHQVTQMGQEVILRCVPISNHLYFYWYRQILGQKVEFLVSFYNNEISEKSEIFDDQFSVERPDGSNFTLKIRSTKLEDSAMYFCASRWGAVQETQYFGPGTRLLVL.

V and J are TRBV18 and TRBJ1-4, with a possible D match to TRBD1 (5 bases). Germline loops: CDR1 KGHSH, CDR2 LQKENI. Trimming took off 3 bases at V and 5 bases at J, with 7 bases between the two ends. The CDR3 sequence is 13 residues long. Here the CDR3 reads CASSPHRNEKLFF. The DNA of the CDR3 is TGTGCCAGCTCACCGCACAGGAATGAAAAACTGTTTTTT. Looking up the rest from reference TRBV18 and TRBJ1-4 gives the full variable domain: NAGVMQNPRHLVRRRGQEARLRCSPMKGHSHVYWYRQLPEEGLKFMVYLQKENIIDESGMPKERFSAEFPKEGPSILRIQQVVRGDSAAYFCASSPHRNEKLFFGSGTQLSVL.

With regard to this clone: The sample has other DNA sequences that encode this CDR3 too. CDR3 nucleotides: TGTGCCAGCAGTTTAACTGGCAATCAGCCCCAGCATTTT. Residues: CASSLTGNQPQHF. The chain combines TRBV6-5 with TRBJ1-5; D is unclear. CDR1 is MNHEY, CDR2 SVGAGI, per germline. V lost 4 bases, J lost 2 bases, and 6 bases lay in between. The CDR3 totals 13 residues.

The chain couples TRBV5-4 to TRBJ2-3; tentatively, D is TRBD1 (6 bases). Germline V lookup: CDR1 SGHNT, CDR2 YYREEE (reference sequence). Trimming took 4 bases from V and 1 from J, leaving 10 bases between them. The CDR3 loop spans 14 amino acids. DNA of the CDR3: TGTGCCAGCAGCCCGCGGACAGGCACAGATACGCAGTATTTT. It yields the protein CASSPRTGTDTQYF. Looking up the rest from reference TRBV5-4 and TRBJ2-3 gives the full variable domain: ETGVTQSPTHLIKTRGQQVTLRCSSQSGHNTVSWYQQALGQGPQFIFQYYREEENGRGNFPPRFSGLQFPNYSSELNVNALELDDSALYLCASSPRTGTDTQYFGPGTRLTVL.

The chain links TRBV7-9 to TRBJ1-1; D not resolved. The length of the CDR3 is 14 residues. Trimming stripped 3 bases from V and 5 bases from J, with 13 bases between. Germline values: CDR1 SEHNR, CDR2 FQNEAQ (reference sequence). Written as DNA, the CDR3 is TGTGCCAGCAGCTTGGGAAGCGGCAAGACTGAAGCTTTCTTT. It encodes CASSLGSGKTEAFF.

This clone has only a few counts. This sequence joins TRBV30 and TRBJ1-4, with D maybe TRBD1 (5 bases). The CDR3 consists of 15 residues. Trimming left V 1 base short and J 8 bases short, with 17 bases between. CDR1 and CDR2 from the germline V gene are GTSNPN and SVGIG (reference sequence). CDR3 region: CAWSDEGRTIEKLFF. For the CDR3, the DNA is TGTGCCTGGAGTGATGAGGGGCGGACAATCGAAAAACTGTTTTTT.

This clone was detected only a few times. This rearrangement joins TRBV18 to TRBJ2-7, with D possibly TRBD1 on 5 matching bases. The V and J ends lost 3 bases and 5 bases respectively, with 11 bases between them. Germline V lookup: CDR1 KGHSH, CDR2 LQKENI. The CDR3 totals 13 residues. The CDR3 here is CASSPQGIHEQYF. DNA for the CDR3: TGTGCCAGCTCACCCCAGGGAATCCACGAGCAGTACTTC.

This clone showed up just a few times. This rearrangement joins TRBV30 to TRBJ2-3; the D gene is possibly TRBD1 (6 bases). CDR1 and CDR2 from the germline V gene are GTSNPN and SVGIG (reference sequence). V shed 1 base and J shed 1 base, with 6 bases lying between them. This CDR3 spans 13 amino acids. This CDR3 is CAWSGTGTDTQYF. In DNA form, the CDR3 reads TGTGCCTGGAGTGGGACAGGCACAGATACGCAGTATTTT.

There are a few counts of this clone. V usage is TRBV6-4 and J usage is TRBJ2-1; 12 bases are a match to TRBD2. Germline loops: CDR1 MRHNA, CDR2 SNTAGT. Trimming took 4 bases from V and 8 from J; bases not matched to a gene: 3. The CDR3 contains 14 residues. The chain's CDR3 is CASSGLAGADEQFF. CDR3 in DNA: TGTGCCAGCAGTGGACTAGCGGGAGCAGATGAGCAGTTCTTC.